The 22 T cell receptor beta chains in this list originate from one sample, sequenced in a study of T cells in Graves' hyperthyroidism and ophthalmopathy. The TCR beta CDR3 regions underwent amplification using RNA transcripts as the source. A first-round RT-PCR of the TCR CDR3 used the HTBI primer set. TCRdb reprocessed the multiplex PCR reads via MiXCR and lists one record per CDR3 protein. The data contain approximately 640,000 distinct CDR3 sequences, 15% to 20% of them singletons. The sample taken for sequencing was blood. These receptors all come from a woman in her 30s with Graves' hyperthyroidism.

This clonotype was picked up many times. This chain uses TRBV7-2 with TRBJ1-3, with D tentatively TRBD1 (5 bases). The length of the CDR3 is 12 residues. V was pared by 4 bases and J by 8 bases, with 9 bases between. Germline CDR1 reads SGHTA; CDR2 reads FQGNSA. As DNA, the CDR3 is TGTGCCAGCAGCTCCGACAGTGACACCATATATTTT. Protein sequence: CASSSDSDTIYF.

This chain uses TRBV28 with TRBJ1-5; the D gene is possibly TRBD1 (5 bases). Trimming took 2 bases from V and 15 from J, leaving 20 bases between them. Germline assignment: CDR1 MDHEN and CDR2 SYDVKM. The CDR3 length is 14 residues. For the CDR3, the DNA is TGTGCCAGCAGTTTAGGGGGGAGCAATCAGCTCCGGCATTTT. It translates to CASSLGGSNQLRHF.

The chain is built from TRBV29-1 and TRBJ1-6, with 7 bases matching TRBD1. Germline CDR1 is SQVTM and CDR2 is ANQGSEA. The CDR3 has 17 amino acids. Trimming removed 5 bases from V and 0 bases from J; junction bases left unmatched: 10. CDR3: CSVPGTVISSYNSPLHF. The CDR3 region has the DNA TGCAGCGTTCCCGGGACAGTAATCAGCTCCTATAATTCACCCCTCCACTTT. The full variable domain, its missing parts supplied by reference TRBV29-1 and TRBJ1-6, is SAVISQKPSRDICQRGTSLTIQCQVDSQVTMMFWYRQQPGQSLTLIATANQGSEATYESGFVIDKFPISRPNLTFSTLTVSNMSPEDSSIYLCSVPGTVISSYNSPLHFGNGTRLTVT.

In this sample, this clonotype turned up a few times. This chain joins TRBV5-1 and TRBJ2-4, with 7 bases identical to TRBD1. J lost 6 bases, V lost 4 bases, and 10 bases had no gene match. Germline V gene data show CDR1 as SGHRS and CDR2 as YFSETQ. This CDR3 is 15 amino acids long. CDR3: CASSQGDSSRNIQYF. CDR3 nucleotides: TGCGCCAGCAGCCAAGGGGACAGCTCGAGAAACATTCAGTACTTC.

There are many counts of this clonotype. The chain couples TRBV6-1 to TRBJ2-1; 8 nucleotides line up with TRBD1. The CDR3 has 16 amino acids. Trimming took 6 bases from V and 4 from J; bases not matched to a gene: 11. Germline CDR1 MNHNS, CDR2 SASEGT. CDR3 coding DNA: TGTGCCAGCAGGACGATCGGACAGGGAATGTACAATGAGCAGTTCTTC. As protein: CASRTIGQGMYNEQFF.

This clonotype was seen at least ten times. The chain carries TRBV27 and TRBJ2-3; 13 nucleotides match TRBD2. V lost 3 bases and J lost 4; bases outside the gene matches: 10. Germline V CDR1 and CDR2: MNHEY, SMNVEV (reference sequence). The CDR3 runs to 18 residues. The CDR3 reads CASSLAGLAGRRPDTQYF. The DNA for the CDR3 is TGTGCCAGCAGTTTGGCGGGACTAGCGGGACGGCGCCCAGATACGCAGTATTTT.

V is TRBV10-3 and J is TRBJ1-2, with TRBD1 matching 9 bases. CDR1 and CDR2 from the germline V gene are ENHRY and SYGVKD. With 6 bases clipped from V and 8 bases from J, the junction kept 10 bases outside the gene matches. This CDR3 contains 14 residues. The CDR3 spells CAISRPGQGGGYTF. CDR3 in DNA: TGTGCCATCAGCCGACCGGGACAGGGCGGAGGCTACACCTTC.

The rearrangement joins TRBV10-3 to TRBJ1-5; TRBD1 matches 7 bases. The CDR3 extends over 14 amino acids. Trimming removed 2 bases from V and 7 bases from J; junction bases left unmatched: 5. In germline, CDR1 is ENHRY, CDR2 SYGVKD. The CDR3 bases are TGTGCCATCAGTGAGGAGGGGGCGGAACAGCCCCAGCATTTT. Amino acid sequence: CAISEEGAEQPQHF.

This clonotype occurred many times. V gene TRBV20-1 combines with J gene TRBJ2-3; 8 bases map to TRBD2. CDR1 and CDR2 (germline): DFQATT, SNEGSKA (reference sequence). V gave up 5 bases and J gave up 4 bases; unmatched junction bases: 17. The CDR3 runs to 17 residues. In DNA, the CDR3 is TGCAGTGCTCCCCCGCCGAGCGGGAGACAACATCCAGATACGCAGTATTTT. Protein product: CSAPPPSGRQHPDTQYF.

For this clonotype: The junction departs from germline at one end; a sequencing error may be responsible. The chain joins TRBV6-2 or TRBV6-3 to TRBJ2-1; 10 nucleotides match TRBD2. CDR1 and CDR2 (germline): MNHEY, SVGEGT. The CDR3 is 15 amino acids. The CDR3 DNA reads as TGTGCCACCAGTACGCTAGCGGGAGTAAGTAATGAGCAGTTCTTC. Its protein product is CATSTLAGVSNEQFF.

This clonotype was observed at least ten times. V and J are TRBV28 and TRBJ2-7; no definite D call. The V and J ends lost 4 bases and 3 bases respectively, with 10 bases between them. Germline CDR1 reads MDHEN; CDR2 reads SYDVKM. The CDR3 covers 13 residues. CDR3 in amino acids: CASSYIGVYEQYF. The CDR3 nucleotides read TGTGCCAGCAGTTACATAGGAGTCTACGAGCAGTACTTC.

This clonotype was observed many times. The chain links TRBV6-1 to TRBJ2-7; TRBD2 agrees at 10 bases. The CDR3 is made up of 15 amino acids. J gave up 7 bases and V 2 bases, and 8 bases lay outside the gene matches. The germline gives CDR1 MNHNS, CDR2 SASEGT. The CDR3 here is CASSERRLAGVEQYF. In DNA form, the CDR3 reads TGTGCCAGCAGTGAACGGCGCCTAGCGGGAGTGGAGCAGTACTTC.

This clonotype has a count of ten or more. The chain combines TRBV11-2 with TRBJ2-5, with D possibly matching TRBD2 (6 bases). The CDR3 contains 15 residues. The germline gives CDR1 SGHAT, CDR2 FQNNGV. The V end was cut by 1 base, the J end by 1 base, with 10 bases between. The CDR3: CASSLVAGPQETQYF. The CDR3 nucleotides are TGTGCCAGCAGCTTAGTTGCGGGACCCCAAGAGACCCAGTACTTC.

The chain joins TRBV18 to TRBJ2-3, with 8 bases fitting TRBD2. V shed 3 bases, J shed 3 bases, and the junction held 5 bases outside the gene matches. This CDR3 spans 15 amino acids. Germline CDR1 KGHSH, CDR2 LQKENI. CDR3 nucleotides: TGTGCCAGCTCACCTAGCGTAGCGGGGACAGATACGCAGTATTTT. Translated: CASSPSVAGTDTQYF. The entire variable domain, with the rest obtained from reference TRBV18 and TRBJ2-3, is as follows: NAGVMQNPRHLVRRRGQEARLRCSPMKGHSHVYWYRQLPEEGLKFMVYLQKENIIDESGMPKERFSAEFPKEGPSILRIQQVVRGDSAAYFCASSPSVAGTDTQYFGPGTRLTVL.

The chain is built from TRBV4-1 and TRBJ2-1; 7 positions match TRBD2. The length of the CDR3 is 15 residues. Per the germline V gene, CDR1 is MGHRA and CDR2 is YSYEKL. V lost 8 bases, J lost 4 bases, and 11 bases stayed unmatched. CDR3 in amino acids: CASRSPGTIYNEQFF. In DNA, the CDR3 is TGCGCCAGCCGATCCCCCGGGACTATATACAATGAGCAGTTCTTC.

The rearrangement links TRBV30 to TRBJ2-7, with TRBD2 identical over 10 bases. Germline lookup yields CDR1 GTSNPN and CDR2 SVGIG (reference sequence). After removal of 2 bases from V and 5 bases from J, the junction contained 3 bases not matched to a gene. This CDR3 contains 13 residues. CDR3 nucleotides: TGTGCCTGGAGTATACTAGCGGGAAACGAGCAGTACTTC. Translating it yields CAWSILAGNEQYF. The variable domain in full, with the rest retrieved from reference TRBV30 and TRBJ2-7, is SQTIHQWPATLVQPVGSPLSLECTVEGTSNPNLYWYRQAAGRGLQLLFYSVGIGQISSEVPQNLSASRPQDRQFILSSKKLLLSDSGFYLCAWSILAGNEQYFGPGTRLTVT.

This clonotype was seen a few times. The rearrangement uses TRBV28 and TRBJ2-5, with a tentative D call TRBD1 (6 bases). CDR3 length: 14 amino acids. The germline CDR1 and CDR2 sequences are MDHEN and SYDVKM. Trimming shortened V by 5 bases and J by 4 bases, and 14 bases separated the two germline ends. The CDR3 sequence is CASSVTGRRETQYF. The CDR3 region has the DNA TGTGCCAGCAGTGTAACAGGGCGGAGAGAGACCCAGTACTTC.

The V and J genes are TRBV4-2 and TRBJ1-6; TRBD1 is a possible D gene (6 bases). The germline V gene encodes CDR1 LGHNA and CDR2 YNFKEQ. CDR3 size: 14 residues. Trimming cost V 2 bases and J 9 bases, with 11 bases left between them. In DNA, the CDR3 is TGTGCCAGCAGCCAACTGGACAGAGTTTCACCCCTCCACTTT. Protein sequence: CASSQLDRVSPLHF.

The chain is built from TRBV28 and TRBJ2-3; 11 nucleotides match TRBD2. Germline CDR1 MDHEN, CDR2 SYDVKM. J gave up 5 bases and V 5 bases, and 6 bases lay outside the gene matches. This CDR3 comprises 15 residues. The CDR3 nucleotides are TGTGCCAGCAGTGGAGTAGCGGGAGGGGTAGATACGCAGTATTTT. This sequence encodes CASSGVAGGVDTQYF.

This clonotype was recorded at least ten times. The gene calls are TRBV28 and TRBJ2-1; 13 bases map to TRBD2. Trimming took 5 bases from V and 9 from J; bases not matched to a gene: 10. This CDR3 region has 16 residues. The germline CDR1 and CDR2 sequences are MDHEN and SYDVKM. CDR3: CASSRTSGSGSSEQFF. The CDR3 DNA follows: TGTGCCAGCAGTAGGACTAGCGGGAGTGGTAGCAGTGAGCAGTTCTTC.

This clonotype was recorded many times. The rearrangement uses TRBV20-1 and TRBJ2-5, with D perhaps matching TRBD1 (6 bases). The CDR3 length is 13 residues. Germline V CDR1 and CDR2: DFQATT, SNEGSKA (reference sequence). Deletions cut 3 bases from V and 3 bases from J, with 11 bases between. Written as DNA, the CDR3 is TGCAGTGCTAGGGGGCAGGGGAAAGAGACCCAGTACTTC. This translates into CSARGQGKETQYF.

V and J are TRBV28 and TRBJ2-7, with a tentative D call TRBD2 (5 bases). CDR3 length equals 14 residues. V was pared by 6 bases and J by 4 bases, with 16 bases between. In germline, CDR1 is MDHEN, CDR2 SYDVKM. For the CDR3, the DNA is TGTGCCAGCAGCCTCCTCGGAGGAAGATACGAGCAGTACTTC. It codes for CASSLLGGRYEQYF.